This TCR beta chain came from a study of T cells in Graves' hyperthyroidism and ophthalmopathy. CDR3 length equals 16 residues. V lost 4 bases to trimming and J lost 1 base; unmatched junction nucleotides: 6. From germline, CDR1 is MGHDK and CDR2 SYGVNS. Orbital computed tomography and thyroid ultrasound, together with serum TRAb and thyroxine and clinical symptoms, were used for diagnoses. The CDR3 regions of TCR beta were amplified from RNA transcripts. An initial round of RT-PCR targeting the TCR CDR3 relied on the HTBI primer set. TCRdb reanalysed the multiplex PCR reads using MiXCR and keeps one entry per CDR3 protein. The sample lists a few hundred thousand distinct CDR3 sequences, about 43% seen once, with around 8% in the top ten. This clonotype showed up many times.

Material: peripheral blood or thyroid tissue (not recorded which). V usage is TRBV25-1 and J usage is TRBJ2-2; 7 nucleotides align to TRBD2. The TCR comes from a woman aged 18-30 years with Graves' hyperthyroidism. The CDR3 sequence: CASSASGQKNTGELFF. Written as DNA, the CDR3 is TGTGCCAGCAGTGCTAGCGGACAAAAGAACACCGGGGAGCTGTTTTTT.